Here is one T cell receptor beta chain with its context. The sample originates from a study of blood T cell repertoires in COVID-19. TCRdb's copy holds only in-frame clones and misses some; the assay was immunoSEQ multiplex PCR. Of about 200,000 clones in the sample, about 84% were seen once. The material sequenced was peripheral blood. This TCR was recovered from a human donor in a cohort sampled during active COVID-19.

The DNA for the CDR3 is TGTGCCACCTCACCGGGGGGCAGAGCCTACGAGCAGTACTTC. It codes for CATSPGGRAYEQYF. The V and J genes are TRBV28 and TRBJ2-7; D is perhaps TRBD2 (7 bases). V lost 10 bases and J lost 2, with 18 bases in between. CDR3 length equals 14 residues. Germline CDR1 reads MDHEN; CDR2 reads SYDVKM. The complete variable domain, with remaining parts taken from reference TRBV28 and TRBJ2-7, reads DVKVTQSSRYLVKRTGEKVFLECVQDMDHENMFWYRQDPGLGLRLIYFSYDVKMKEKGDIPEGYSVSREKKERFSLILESASTNQTSMYLCATSPGGRAYEQYFGPGTRLTVT.